This entry lists 10 T cell receptor beta chains sequenced from one sample in a study of shared clonotypes between healthy human individuals. Clones were sequenced by immunoSEQ multiplex PCR, and TCRdb holds only the in-frame ones, with some missing. The sample carries some 2,000,000 clones, roughly 95% recorded once. The sequenced sample consisted of naive CD4+ T cells sorted from blood. Subset specified: CD45RA+ positively selected. These receptors came from a young man in good health.

This chain connects TRBV7-9 to TRBJ1-2; 8 bases are shared with TRBD1. Germline V gives CDR1 SEHNR, CDR2 FQNEAQ (reference sequence). V dropped 3 bases and J dropped 1; count of bases not matched to a gene: 1. The CDR3 length is 14 residues. The CDR3 reads CASSFDRGNYGYTF. The DNA of the CDR3 is TGTGCCAGCAGCTTTGACAGGGGTAACTATGGCTACACCTTC.

V usage is TRBV6-1 and J usage is TRBJ2-4; tentative D call: TRBD1 (6 bases). From germline, CDR1 is MNHNS and CDR2 SASEGT. This CDR3 has 14 residues. V was clipped by 7 bases and J by 2 bases, with 12 bases between them. The CDR3 DNA follows: TGTGCCAGCAATGGAGACAGGACCAAAAACATTCAGTACTTC. The encoded protein is CASNGDRTKNIQYF.

This clone was found once. The chain recombines TRBV7-2 with TRBJ2-3; 10 nucleotides align to TRBD2. The germline V gene has CDR1 SGHTA and CDR2 FQGNSA. The CDR3 extends over 18 amino acids. Trimming took 3 bases from V and 0 from J; bases not matched to a gene: 9. The CDR3 region is CASSFQIAGGLSTDTQYF. In DNA form, the CDR3 reads TGTGCCAGCAGCTTCCAAATAGCGGGAGGCCTAAGCACAGATACGCAGTATTTT.

V and J are TRBV7-9 and TRBJ2-7; no clear D. Trimming cost V 1 base and J 7 bases, with 11 bases left between them. Germline CDR1 is SEHNR and CDR2 is FQNEAQ (reference sequence). This CDR3 comprises 13 residues. The CDR3 region is CASSLGVRREQYF. CDR3 sequence (DNA): TGTGCCAGCAGCTTAGGGGTTAGAAGGGAGCAGTACTTC.

The chain carries TRBV27 and TRBJ2-3; D is unclear. Trimming left V 0 bases short and J 3 bases short, with 10 bases between. In germline, CDR1 is MNHEY, CDR2 SMNVEV (reference sequence). This CDR3 comprises 15 residues. For the CDR3, the DNA is TGTGCCAGCAGTTTATCAACCCTAAGGACAGATACGCAGTATTTT. The encoded protein is CASSLSTLRTDTQYF.

The chain joins TRBV6-1 to TRBJ1-1; 12 positions match TRBD1. Germline loops: CDR1 MNHNS, CDR2 SASEGT. The V gene end was trimmed by 11 bases and the J gene end by 3 bases; junction bases not matched to a gene: 4. The CDR3 sequence is 13 residues long. The CDR3 DNA follows: TGTGCCGGAAGGGACAGGGGGCACACTGAAGCTTTCTTT. As protein: CAGRDRGHTEAFF.

This chain joins TRBV9 and TRBJ2-1, with D perhaps matching TRBD1 (6 bases). The V gene lost 7 bases and the J gene lost 8 bases, with 16 bases spanning the gap. The CDR3 extends over 13 amino acids. Per germline, CDR1 SGDLS and CDR2 YYNGEE. In DNA form, the CDR3 reads TGTGCCAGCCGACCATCAGGGGTAGATGAGCAGTTCTTC. This codes for CASRPSGVDEQFF.

The chain links TRBV4-1 to TRBJ1-4; possibly TRBD1 for D (6 bases). The CDR3 has 12 amino acids. Germline lookup yields CDR1 MGHRA and CDR2 YSYEKL. With 8 bases removed from V and 8 bases from J, the gap between germline ends came to 12 bases. This CDR3 reads CASHRVGEKLFF. CDR3 sequence (DNA): TGCGCCAGCCACAGGGTAGGGGAAAAACTGTTTTTT.

The rearrangement links TRBV14 to TRBJ1-1, with 8 bases matching TRBD1. Losses at the gene ends were 4 bases for V and 3 bases for J; bases not matched to a gene: 10. Germline values: CDR1 SGHDN, CDR2 FVKESK. The CDR3 loop spans 16 amino acids. CDR3 nucleotides: TGTGCCAGCAGCCCTTGGACAGGGCGGGGGGACACTGAAGCTTTCTTT. Translated, it gives CASSPWTGRGDTEAFF.

As to this clone: The same CDR3 arises from other DNA sequences in this sample as well. The chain carries TRBV18 and TRBJ2-1; no clear D. Between the trimmed V and J ends, which lost 3 bases and 8 bases, there was a span of 5 bases. This CDR3 spans 11 amino acids. Germline loops: CDR1 KGHSH, CDR2 LQKENI. As DNA, the CDR3 is TGTGCCAGCTCACCTCGGGATGAGCAGTTCTTC. This sequence encodes CASSPRDEQFF.